This TCR beta chain was identified during a study of multiple sclerosis patients with progressive multifocal leukoencephalopathy. Notes on the study in general: It is unclear whether the findings reflect JC virus infection or general immunocompromise. Before and during natalizumab, the clones expanded at PML already existed.

The survey-level immunoSEQ assay was used. The data were produced by immunoSEQ multiplex PCR, yet TCRdb's version contains in-frame clones alone and is incomplete. The sample lists fewer than 35,000 clones; around nine tenths were seen once. Concerning this clone: What it recognizes is unknown.

From germline, CDR1 is LGHNA and CDR2 YSLEER. The CDR3 totals 17 residues. Trimming took off 1 base at V and 10 bases at J, with 23 bases between the two ends. As for time point: before natalizumab initiation. The source is a human donor with multiple sclerosis. The V and J genes are TRBV4-3 and TRBJ2-1, with D perhaps matching TRBD1 (6 bases). The sequenced sample consisted of PBMCs. CDR3 residues: CASSQAGTLTTHQEQFF. DNA for the CDR3: TGCGCCAGCAGCCAAGCGGGGACACTTACTACACACCAAGAGCAGTTCTTC.